Presented here are 10 T cell receptor beta chains from one specimen sequenced in a study of CD8 T cells in Susac syndrome. Roughly 0.45 to 1 ug RNA was reverse transcribed with random hexamers. TCRdb re-analysed the immunoSEQ multiplex PCR reads in MiXCR, keeping a single row per CDR3 protein. The data contain 170,000 or so distinct CDR3 sequences, approximately 95% of them singletons. The sample comprised CD4+ T cells from PBMCs. Every receptor here comes from a human donor with Susac syndrome.

J is TRBJ1-5 and V is TRBV15; D gene unclear. Germline CDR1 reads LNHNV; CDR2 reads YYDKDF (reference sequence). This CDR3 has 13 residues. V shed 1 base and J shed 4 bases, with 5 bases lying between them. The CDR3 region has the DNA TGTGCCACCAGCAGAGTGGAGAATCAGCCCCAGCATTTT. Translated, it gives CATSRVENQPQHF.

The chain uses TRBV28 and TRBJ2-7; a weak D match, TRBD1 (6 bases). Looked up from germline, CDR1 is MDHEN and CDR2 is SYDVKM. This CDR3 region has 16 residues. V dropped 5 bases and J dropped 6 bases, with 23 bases sitting between them. The CDR3: CASSLPQTHTGSEQYF. The CDR3, as DNA: TGTGCCAGCAGTCTCCCACAAACTCACACAGGGTCCGAGCAGTACTTC.

This clonotype was seen only once. The V and J genes are TRBV7-2 and TRBJ1-2; 9 nucleotides agree with TRBD1. This CDR3 has 13 amino acids. Looked up from germline, CDR1 is SGHTA and CDR2 is FQGNSA. The V segment lost 6 bases and the J segment 6 bases; nucleotides outside the gene matches: 5. The CDR3 sequence is CASRFTGGDGYTF. CDR3 coding DNA: TGTGCCAGCAGGTTTACAGGGGGCGATGGCTACACCTTC.

The chain joins TRBV28 to TRBJ2-5; TRBD2 aligns across 8 bases. V was clipped by 3 bases and J by 2 bases; unmatched bases: 5. The CDR3 spans 15 residues. The germline gives CDR1 MDHEN, CDR2 SYDVKM. The CDR3 loop reads CASSFAAGEQETQYF. The CDR3 region has the DNA TGTGCCAGCAGTTTCGCAGCGGGGGAACAAGAGACCCAGTACTTC.

V and J are TRBV19 and TRBJ1-5, with D perhaps TRBD1 (6 bases). Looked up from germline, CDR1 is LNHDA and CDR2 is SQIVND (reference sequence). The CDR3 totals 16 residues. V gave up 3 bases and J gave up 7 bases, with 19 bases separating them. The CDR3 DNA is TGTGCCAGTAGTATCCGGGGGGCAGGGACGGACCAGCCCCAGCATTTT. Its translation is CASSIRGAGTDQPQHF.

The rearrangement links TRBV5-1 to TRBJ2-5; D tentatively fits TRBD1 or TRBD2 (7 bases each). The germline V gene has CDR1 SGHRS and CDR2 YFSETQ. CDR3 size: 15 residues. The germline V and J ends were trimmed by 0 bases and 4 bases, with 13 bases remaining between them. CDR3 nucleotides: TGCGCCAGCAGCTTGGGGCAGGGGGGGCCAGAGACCCAGTACTTC. Residues: CASSLGQGGPETQYF.

This clonotype is a singleton in its sample. The chain employs TRBV29-1 and TRBJ2-7; 9 bases match TRBD1. The CDR3 extends over 12 amino acids. Trimming took 7 bases from V and 3 from J; bases not matched to a gene: 4. From germline, CDR1 is SQVTM and CDR2 ANQGSEA. The CDR3 DNA is TGCAGCGGGGGACAGGGTTTCTACGAGCAGTACTTC. Its translation: CSGGQGFYEQYF.

The chain joins TRBV29-1 to TRBJ2-2; D is undetermined. V was cut by 7 bases and J by 2 bases, with 11 bases left in between. CDR1 is SQVTM and CDR2 is ANQGSEA in the germline V gene. The length of the CDR3 is 13 residues. CDR3 sequence reads: CSATYSNTGELFF. CDR3 DNA: TGCAGCGCCACATACAGCAACACCGGGGAGCTGTTTTTT.

This chain joins TRBV20-1 and TRBJ2-1, with D uncertain. The germline V and J ends were trimmed by 3 bases and 4 bases, with 16 bases remaining between them. CDR1 DFQATT and CDR2 SNEGSKA come from the germline V gene (reference sequence). The CDR3 runs 15 residues. CDR3 sequence reads: CSASAWLTRYNEQFF. The DNA of the CDR3 is TGCAGTGCTAGTGCCTGGCTTACGCGATACAATGAGCAGTTCTTC.

The J gene is TRBJ2-5, the V gene TRBV29-1, with 8 nucleotides matching TRBD2. This CDR3 comprises 13 residues. Germline V gene lookup returns CDR1 SQVTM and CDR2 ANQGSEA. Trimming took 6 bases from V and 5 from J; bases not matched to a gene: 8. CDR3 loop: CSVRLAGGETQYF. CDR3 bases: TGCAGCGTCCGCCTAGCGGGCGGGGAGACCCAGTACTTC.